This T cell receptor (beta chain) was identified in a study of cytomegalovirus exposure and HLA in healthy donors. General observations from the study: The listing of about 150 TCR beta chains classed them as cytomegalovirus-associated. It was reportedly the case that the classifier diagnosed cytomegalovirus status with high specificity and sensitivity.

Researchers ran the PCR with 60 Vbeta and 13 Jbeta primers. This table comes from immunoSEQ multiplex PCR, and its TCRdb copy is limited to in-frame clones, with some not included. In the table there are 95,000 to 150,000 clones, about 73% of which are singletons. The germline V and J ends were trimmed by 5 bases and 4 bases, with 9 bases remaining between them. This CDR3 is 13 amino acids long. CDR1 and CDR2 (germline): KGHSH, LQKENI. Healthy bone marrow donors formed the donor group. As to this clone: What it binds is unknown.

The sequenced material came from PBMCs. The clonotype originates from a woman in her forties or fifties in good health and CMV-seropositive. The V call is TRBV18, the J call TRBJ1-3; D gene unclear. This CDR3 is CASSTGSGNTIYF. DNA of the CDR3: TGTGCCAGCTCAACCGGTTCGGGAAACACCATATATTTT. The variable domain in full, with the rest retrieved from reference TRBV18 and TRBJ1-3, is NAGVMQNPRHLVRRRGQEARLRCSPMKGHSHVYWYRQLPEEGLKFMVYLQKENIIDESGMPKERFSAEFPKEGPSILRIQQVVRGDSAAYFCASSTGSGNTIYFGEGSWLTVV.